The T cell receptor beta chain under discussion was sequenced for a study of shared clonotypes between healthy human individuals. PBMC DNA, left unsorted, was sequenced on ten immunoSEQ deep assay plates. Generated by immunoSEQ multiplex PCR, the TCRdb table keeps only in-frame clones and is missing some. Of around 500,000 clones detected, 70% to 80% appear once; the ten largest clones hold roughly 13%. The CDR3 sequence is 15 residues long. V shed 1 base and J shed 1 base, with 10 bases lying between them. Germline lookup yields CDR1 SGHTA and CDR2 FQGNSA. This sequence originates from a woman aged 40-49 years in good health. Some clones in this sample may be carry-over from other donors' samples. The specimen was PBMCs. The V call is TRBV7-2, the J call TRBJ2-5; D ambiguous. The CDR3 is CASSLVGSAQETQYF. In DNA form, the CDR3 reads TGTGCCAGCAGCTTAGTTGGGTCAGCCCAAGAGACCCAGTACTTC.